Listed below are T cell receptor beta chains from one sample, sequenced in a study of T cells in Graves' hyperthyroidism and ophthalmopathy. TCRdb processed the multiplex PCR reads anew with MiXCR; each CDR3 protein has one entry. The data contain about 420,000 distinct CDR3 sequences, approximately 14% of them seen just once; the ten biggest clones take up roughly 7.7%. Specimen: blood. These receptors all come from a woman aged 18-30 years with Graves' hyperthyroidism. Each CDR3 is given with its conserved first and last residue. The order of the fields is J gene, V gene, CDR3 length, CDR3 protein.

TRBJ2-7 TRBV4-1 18 CASSQIVTFGGSVYEQYF
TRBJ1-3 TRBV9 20 CASSIQPGQGPIFSGNTIYF
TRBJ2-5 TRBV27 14 CASSLERAWETQYF
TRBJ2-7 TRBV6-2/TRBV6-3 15 CASSPQGGANYEQYF
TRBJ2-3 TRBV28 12 CASTFSTDTQYF
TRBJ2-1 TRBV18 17 CASSPVAGGPFPNEQFF
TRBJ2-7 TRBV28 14 CASSDQLSGEKQYF
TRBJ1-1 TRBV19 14 CASRARPLNTEAFF
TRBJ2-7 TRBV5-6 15 CASTTSDRRVHEQYF
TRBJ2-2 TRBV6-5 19 CASSYSIGGLADNTGELFF
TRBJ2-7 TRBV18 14 CASSPDRVFYEQYF
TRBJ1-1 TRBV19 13 CASSTTGNTEAFF
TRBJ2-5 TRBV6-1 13 CASNRAAQETQYF
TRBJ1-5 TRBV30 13 CAWSVGRDQPQHF
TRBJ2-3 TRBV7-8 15 CASSLRLANTDTQYF
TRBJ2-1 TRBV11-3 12 CASSPDRAKQFF
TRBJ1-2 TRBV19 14 CASSPKTGDGGYTF
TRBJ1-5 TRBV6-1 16 CASSPLSGQGNQPQHF
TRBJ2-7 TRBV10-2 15 CASSEGAGTSDEQYF
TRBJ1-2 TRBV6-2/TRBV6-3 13 CASSARDNYGYTF
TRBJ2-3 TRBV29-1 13 CSTLGRGTDTQYF
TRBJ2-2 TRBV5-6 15 CASSPGLTNTGELFF
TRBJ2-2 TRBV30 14 CAWRGGQMTGELFF
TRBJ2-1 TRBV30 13 CASFRGGHNEQFF
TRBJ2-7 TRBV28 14 CASSFGTGDFEQYF
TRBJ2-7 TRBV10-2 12 CASRKDRDEQYF
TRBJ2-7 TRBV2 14 CASSYYGGSYEQYF
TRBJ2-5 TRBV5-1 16 CASSLGTGASTETQYF
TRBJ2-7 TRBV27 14 CASSDLDRTYEQYF
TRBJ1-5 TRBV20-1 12 CSAAGGAKPQHF
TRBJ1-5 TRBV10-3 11 CAISADQPQHF
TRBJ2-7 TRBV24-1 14 CATSDRTGGYEQYF
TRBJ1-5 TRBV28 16 CASRKGQLFREQPQHF
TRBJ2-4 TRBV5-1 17 CASSADPVPVAKNIQYF
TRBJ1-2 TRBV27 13 CASSFDTGYGYTF
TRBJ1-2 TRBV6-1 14 CASSEGDLRLVHTF
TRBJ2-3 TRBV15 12 CATSRDTDKQYF
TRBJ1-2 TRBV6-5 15 CASSYGQGLYYGYTF
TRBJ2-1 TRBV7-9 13 CAIEGAGENEQFF
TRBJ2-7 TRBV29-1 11 CSVGQPYEQYF
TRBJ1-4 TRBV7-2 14 CASSLRLGDLKLFF
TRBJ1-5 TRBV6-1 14 CASSVGRGNQSQHF
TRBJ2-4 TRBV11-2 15 CASSLRFGGGNIQYF
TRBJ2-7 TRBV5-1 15 CASSLELAGGLEQYF
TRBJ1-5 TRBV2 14 CASRDRGQGQPQHF
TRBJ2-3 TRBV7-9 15 CASSPFVSGTDTQYF
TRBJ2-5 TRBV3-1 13 CASSQLYQETQYF
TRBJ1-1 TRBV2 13 CASSVLENTEAFF
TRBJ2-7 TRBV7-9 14 CASSLTGGLGEQYF